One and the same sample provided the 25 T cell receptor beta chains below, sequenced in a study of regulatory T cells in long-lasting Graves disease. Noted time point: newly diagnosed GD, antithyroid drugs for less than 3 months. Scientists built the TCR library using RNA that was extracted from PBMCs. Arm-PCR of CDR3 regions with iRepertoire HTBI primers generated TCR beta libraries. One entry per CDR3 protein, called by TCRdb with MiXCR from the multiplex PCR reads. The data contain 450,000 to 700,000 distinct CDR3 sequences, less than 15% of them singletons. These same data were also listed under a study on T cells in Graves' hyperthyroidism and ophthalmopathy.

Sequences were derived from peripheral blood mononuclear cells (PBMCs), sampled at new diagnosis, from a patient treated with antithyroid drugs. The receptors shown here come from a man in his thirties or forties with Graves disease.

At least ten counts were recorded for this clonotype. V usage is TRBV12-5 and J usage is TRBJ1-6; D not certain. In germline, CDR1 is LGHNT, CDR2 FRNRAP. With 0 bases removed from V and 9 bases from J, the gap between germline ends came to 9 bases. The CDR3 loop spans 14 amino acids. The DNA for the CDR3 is TGTGCTAGTGGTTTGGTTGGACTAGGTTCACCCCTCCACTTT. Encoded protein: CASGLVGLGSPLHF.

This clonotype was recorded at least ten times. The CDR3 DNA reads TGTGCCAGCAGTTTATTAGCGGGAGGTATTTACGAGCAGTACTTC. Encoded protein: CASSLLAGGIYEQYF. The rearrangement uses TRBV27 and TRBJ2-7; 10 nucleotides match TRBD2. Per germline, CDR1 MNHEY and CDR2 SMNVEV (reference sequence). V shed 1 base, J shed 4 bases, and the junction held 4 bases outside the gene matches. The CDR3 is 15 amino acids.

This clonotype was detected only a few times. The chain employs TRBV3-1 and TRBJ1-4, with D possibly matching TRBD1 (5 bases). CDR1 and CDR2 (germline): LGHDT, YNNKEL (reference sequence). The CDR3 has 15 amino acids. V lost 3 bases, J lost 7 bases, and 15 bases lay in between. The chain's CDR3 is CASSQTENRFEKLFF. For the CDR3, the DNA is TGTGCCAGCAGCCAGACAGAAAATCGTTTTGAAAAACTGTTTTTT.

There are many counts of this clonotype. CDR3 amino acids: CASSPASGEQYF. The DNA of the CDR3 is TGTGCCAGCTCACCCGCCTCCGGCGAGCAGTACTTC. The V gene is TRBV18, the J gene TRBJ2-7; D is ambiguous. Trimming stripped 3 bases from V and 6 bases from J, with 9 bases between. Germline assignment: CDR1 KGHSH and CDR2 LQKENI. This CDR3 comprises 12 residues.

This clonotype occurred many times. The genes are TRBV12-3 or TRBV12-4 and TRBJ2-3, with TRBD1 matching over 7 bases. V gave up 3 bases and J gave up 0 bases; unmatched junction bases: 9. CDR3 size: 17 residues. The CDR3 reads CASSFGQAASSTDTQYF. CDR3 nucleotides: TGTGCCAGCAGTTTCGGACAGGCAGCTTCTAGCACAGATACGCAGTATTTT.

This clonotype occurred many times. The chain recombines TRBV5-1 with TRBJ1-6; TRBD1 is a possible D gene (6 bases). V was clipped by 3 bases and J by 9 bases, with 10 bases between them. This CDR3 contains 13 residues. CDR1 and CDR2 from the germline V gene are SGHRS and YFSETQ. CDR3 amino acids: CASSYDRTSPLHF. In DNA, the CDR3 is TGCGCCAGCAGCTACGACAGGACTTCACCCCTCCACTTT.

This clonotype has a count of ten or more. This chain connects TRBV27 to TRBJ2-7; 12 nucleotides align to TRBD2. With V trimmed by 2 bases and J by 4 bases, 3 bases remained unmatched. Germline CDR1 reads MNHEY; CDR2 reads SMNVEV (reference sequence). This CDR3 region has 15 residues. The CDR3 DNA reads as TGTGCCAGCAGTTTAGGGACTAGCGGGTATTACGAGCAGTACTTC. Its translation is CASSLGTSGYYEQYF.

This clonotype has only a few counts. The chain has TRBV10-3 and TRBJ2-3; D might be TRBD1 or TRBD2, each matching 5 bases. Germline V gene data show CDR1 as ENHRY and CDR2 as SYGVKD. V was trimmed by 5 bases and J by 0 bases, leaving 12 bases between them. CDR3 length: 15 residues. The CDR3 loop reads CAISPGTPSTDTQYF. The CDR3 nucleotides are TGTGCCATCAGTCCAGGGACCCCTAGCACAGATACGCAGTATTTT.

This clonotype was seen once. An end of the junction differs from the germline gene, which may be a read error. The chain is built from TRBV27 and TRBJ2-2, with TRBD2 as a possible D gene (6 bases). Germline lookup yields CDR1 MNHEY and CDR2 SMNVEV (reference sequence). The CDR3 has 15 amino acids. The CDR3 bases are TGTGCCAGCAGTTTGTTTGGTTTGAACACCGGGGGGCTGTTTTTT. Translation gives CASSLFGLNTGGLFF.

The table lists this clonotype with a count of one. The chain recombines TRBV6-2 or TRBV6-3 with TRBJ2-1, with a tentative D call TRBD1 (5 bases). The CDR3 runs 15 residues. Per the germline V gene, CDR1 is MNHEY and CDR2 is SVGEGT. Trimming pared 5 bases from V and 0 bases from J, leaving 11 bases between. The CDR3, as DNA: TGTGCCAGCAGTGAGGACACCTACTCCTACAATGAGCAGTTCTTC. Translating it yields CASSEDTYSYNEQFF.

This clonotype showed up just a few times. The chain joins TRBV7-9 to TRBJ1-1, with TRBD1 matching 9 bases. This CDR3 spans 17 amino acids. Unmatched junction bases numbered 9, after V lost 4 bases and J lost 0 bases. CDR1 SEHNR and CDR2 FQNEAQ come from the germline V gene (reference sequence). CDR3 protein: CASSSQGATFMNTEAFF. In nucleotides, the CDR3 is TGTGCCAGCAGCTCACAGGGGGCTACCTTTATGAACACTGAAGCTTTCTTT.

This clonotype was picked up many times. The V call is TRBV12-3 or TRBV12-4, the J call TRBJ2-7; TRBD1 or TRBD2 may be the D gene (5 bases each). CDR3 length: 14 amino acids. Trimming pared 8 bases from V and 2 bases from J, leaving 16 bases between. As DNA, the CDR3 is TGTGCCAGCGCGGCAGGGCAGGGAGCCTACGAGCAGTACTTC. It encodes CASAAGQGAYEQYF.

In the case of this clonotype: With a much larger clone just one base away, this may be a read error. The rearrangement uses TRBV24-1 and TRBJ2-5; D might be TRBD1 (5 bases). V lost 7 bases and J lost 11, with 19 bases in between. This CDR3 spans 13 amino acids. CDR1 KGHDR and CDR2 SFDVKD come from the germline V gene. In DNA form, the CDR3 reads TGTGCCACCAGAGCCTCAGGGAAAGCTGAGCAGTACTTC. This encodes CATRASGKAEQYF.

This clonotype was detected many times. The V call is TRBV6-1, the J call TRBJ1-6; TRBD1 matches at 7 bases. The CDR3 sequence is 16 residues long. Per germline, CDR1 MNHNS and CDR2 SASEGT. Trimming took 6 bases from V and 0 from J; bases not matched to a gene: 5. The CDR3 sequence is CASSRRDSSYNSPLHF. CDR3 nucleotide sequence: TGTGCCAGCAGCCGTCGGGACAGCTCCTATAATTCACCCCTCCACTTT.

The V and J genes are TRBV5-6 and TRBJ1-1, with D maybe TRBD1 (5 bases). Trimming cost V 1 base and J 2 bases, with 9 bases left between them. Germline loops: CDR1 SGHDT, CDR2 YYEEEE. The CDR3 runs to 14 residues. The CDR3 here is CASSLPGLNTEAFF. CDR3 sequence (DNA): TGTGCCAGCAGCTTGCCAGGGCTCAACACTGAAGCTTTCTTT.

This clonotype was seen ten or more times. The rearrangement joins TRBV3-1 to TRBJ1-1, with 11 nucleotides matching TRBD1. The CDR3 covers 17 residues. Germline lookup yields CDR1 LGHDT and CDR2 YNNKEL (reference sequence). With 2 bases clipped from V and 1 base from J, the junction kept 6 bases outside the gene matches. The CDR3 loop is CASSQYPGTGGNTEAFF. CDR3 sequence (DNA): TGTGCCAGCAGCCAATACCCCGGGACAGGGGGGAACACTGAAGCTTTCTTT.

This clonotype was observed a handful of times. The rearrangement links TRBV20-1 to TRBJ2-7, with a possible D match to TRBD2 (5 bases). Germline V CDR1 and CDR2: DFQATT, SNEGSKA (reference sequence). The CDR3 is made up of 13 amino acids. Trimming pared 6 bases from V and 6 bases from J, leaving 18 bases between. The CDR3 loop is CSAAPRGSGEQYF. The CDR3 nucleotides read TGCAGTGCGGCGCCGAGAGGGTCTGGCGAGCAGTACTTC.

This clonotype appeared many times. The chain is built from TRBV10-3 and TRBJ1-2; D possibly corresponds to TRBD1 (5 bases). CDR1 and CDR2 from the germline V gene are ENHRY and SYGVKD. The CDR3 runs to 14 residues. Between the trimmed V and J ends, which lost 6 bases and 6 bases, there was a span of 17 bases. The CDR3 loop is CAISKRGVGDGYTF. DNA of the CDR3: TGTGCCATCAGCAAACGGGGGGTAGGGGATGGCTACACCTTC.

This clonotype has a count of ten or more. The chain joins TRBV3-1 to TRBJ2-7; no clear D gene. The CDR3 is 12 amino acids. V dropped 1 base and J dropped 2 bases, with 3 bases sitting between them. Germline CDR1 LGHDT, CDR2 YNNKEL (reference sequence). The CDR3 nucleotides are TGTGCCAGCAGCCAAGGACCCTACGAGCAGTACTTC. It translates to CASSQGPYEQYF.

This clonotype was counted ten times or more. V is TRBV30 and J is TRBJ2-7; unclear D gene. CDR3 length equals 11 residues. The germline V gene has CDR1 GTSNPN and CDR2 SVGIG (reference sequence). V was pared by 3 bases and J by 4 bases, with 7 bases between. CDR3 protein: CAWRVLYEQYF. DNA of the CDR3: TGTGCCTGGAGGGTACTTTACGAGCAGTACTTC.

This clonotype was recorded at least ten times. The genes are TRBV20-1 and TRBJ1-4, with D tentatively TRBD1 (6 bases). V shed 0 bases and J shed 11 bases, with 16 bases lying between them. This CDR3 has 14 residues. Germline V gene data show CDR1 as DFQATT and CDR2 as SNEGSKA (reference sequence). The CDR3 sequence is CSARDFDLQGKLFF. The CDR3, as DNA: TGCAGTGCTAGAGACTTCGACCTCCAGGGGAAACTGTTTTTT.

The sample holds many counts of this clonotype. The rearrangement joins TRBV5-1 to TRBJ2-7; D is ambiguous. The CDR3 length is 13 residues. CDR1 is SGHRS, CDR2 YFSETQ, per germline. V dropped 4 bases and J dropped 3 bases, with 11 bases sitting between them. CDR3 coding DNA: TGCGCCAGCAGCAAGGACGTTGGCTACGAGCAGTACTTC. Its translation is CASSKDVGYEQYF.

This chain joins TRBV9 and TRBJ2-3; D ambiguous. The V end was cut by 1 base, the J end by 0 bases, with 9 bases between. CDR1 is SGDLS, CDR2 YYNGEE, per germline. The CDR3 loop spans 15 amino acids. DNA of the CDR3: TGTGCCAGCAGCGTACGGAGTTCTAGCACAGATACGCAGTATTTT. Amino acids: CASSVRSSSTDTQYF.

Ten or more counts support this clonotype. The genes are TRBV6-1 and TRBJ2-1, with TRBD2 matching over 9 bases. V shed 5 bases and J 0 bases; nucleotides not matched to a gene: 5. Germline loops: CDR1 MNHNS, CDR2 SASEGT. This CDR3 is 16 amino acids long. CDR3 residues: CASSRLAVSSYNEQFF. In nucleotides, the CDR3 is TGTGCCAGCAGTCGACTAGCGGTCTCCTCCTACAATGAGCAGTTCTTC.

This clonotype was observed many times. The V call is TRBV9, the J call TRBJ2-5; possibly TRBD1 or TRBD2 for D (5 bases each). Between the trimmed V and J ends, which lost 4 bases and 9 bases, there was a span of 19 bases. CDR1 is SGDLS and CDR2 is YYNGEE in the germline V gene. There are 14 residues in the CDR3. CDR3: CASSPTWGQAAQYF. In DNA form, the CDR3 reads TGTGCCAGCAGCCCTACGTGGGGCCAAGCGGCCCAGTACTTC. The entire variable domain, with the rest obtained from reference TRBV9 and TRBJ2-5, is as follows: DSGVTQTPKHLITATGQRVTLRCSPRSGDLSVYWYQQSLDQGLQFLIQYYNGEERAKGNILERFSAQQFPDLHSELNLSSLELGDSALYFCASSPTWGQAAQYFGPGTRLLVL.